This TCR beta chain was recorded in a study of T cells in Graves' hyperthyroidism and ophthalmopathy (dated by TCRdb to 2018 to 2020). About the full investigation: Peripheral blood was sampled at the time of initial diagnosis, prior to any treatment. To identify TCR V-J signatures that set the groups apart, the researchers used a discovery cohort of about a hundred patients, made up of 40 to 45 with Graves' ophthalmopathy and about 55 with stable Graves' hyperthyroidism. Whether ophthalmopathy could be predicted prospectively was tested in an independent validation cohort made up of 18 to 20 hyperthyroidism patients plus 17 patients who later progressed to ophthalmopathy. The 75 to 100 discovery patients were divided at random into training and test sets in a 7:3 ratio. In more than 5 Graves' hyperthyroidism patients, the study also compared T-cell repertoires from thyroid tissue with T-cell repertoires from blood. After blood sampling, hyperthyroidism patients were treated with methimazole at a starting dose of 30 mg daily, and ophthalmopathy patients were treated with high-dose intravenous methylprednisolone. The paper describes TCR Vbeta CDR3 sequencing of 140 or so peripheral blood samples, made up of 43 ophthalmopathy patients, more than 70 hyperthyroidism patients and 17 progressor patients. Study-wide conclusions, independent of this receptor: A model built on a 13 V-J signature distinguished ophthalmopathy from stable hyperthyroidism, reaching over 85% sensitivity and about 81% specificity in cross-validation and 80%/75% in testing. Blood samples also contained most of the expanded thyroid clonotypes (frequency above 0.001), which suggests that blood repertoires may reflect thyroid immune responses. During validation, the model predicted progression to ophthalmopathy a median of roughly six months ahead of onset, with 60% to 71% sensitivity and about 75% specificity. No statistical method was used to fix the sample size in advance, and group allocation was not hidden from the investigators.

Amplification of TCR beta CDR3 regions was carried out from RNA transcripts. A first-round RT-PCR of the TCR CDR3 used the HTBI primer set with the Qiagen OneStep RT-PCR kit. Libraries were constructed in a second round of multiplex PCR, after which size selection and purification were performed. Libraries were sequenced paired-end with 100 bp reads on an Illumina HiSeq2000. Per the original workflow: Raw data were processed with SOAPnuke, discarding reads with adapters, uncalled bases, mean Phred below 15, or no exact constant-primer or identifier match. High-quality paired reads were merged using COPE v1.2.5, and each unique nucleotide sequence was defined as a clonotype. Clonotypes were aligned to IMGT TRBV, TRBD and TRBJ reference segments using MiTCR v1.1. Only V-J combinations with frequency above 0.0001, covering about 99% of repertoires, were analysed. The TCS score was defined as the ratio of F50 (clonal expansion) to E x V (chaos), calculated using BLOSUM62-based TCRdist between CDR3 peptides within each V-J. Welch's t-statistics and random forest reduced fewer than 550 V-J features to 13, which were used in a naive Bayes classifier (R e1071). TCRdb redid the processing of the public reads, applying fastp at Q25 and MiXCR, and retained in-frame beta chains. A single entry per CDR3 protein holds the most common genes and DNA from its merged rows. The V and J calls were not made by the authors but by TCRdb's processing. The sample yields 470,000 or so distinct CDR3 sequences; about 20% were counted once. About 25% of the sample goes to the ten largest clones.

This clonotype has a count of ten or more. There is no known antigen for this receptor. Base qualities are not provided; no much larger clone lies one nucleotide away. Compared with germline, V lacks 3 bases and J lacks 2 bases; bases without a gene match: 3. CDR1 and CDR2 were assigned from the germline V gene as SQVTM and ANQGSEA. Taken from cysteine to phenylalanine, the CDR3 has 13 residues. The sequence is cut down to CDR3 DNA, 39 bases in frame from base 1. Stable Graves' hyperthyroidism was defined as the absence of progression to ophthalmopathy over 18 months of follow-up. Hyperthyroidism patients were newly diagnosed, had a disease duration of under 2 months, and were aged 18 to 65 years. Any patient with an uncontrolled infection, another autoimmune disease, pregnancy or lactation was excluded. Diagnoses were established on the basis of clinical symptoms, serum thyroxine and TRAb, thyroid ultrasound, and orbital computed tomography. Ficoll-Paque density gradient centrifugation was used to isolate PBMCs from about 9.4 ml of fresh peripheral blood. Total RNA was extracted using Trizol reagent, and RNA quality was assessed on an Agilent 2100 Bioanalyzer.

This TCR derives from a man between 18 and 35 years old with Graves' hyperthyroidism. The chain joins TRBV29-1 to TRBJ1-1; TRBD1 matches 7 bases in the middle. Sequences were obtained from blood. The CDR3 region reads CSVETGTNTEAFF. The DNA sequence follows: TGCAGCGTTGAGACAGGGACCAACACTGAAGCTTTCTTT.